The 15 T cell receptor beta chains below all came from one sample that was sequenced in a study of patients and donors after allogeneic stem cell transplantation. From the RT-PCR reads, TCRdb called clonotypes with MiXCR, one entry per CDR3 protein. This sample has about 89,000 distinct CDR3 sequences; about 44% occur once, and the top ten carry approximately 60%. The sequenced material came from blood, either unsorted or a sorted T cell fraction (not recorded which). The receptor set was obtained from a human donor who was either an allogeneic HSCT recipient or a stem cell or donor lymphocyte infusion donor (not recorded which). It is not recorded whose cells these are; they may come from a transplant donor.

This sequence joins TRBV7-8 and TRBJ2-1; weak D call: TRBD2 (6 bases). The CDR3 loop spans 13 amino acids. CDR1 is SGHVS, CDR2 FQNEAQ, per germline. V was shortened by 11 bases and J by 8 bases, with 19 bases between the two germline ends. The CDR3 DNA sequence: TGTGCCGCCCGGGACTCGAGATCGGATGAGCAGTTCTTC. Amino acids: CAARDSRSDEQFF. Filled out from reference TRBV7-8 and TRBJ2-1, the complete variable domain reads GAGVSQSPRYKVAKRGQDVALRCDPISGHVSLFWYQQALGQGPEFLTYFQNEAQLDKSGLPSDRFFAERPEGSVSTLKIQRTQQEDSAVYLCAARDSRSDEQFFGPGTRLTVL.

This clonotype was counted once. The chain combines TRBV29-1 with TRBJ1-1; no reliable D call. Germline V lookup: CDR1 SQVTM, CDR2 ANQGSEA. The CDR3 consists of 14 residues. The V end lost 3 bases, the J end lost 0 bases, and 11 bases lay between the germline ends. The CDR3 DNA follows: TGCAGCGTTGAGGTGGGCGGCCTGAACACTGAAGCTTTCTTT. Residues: CSVEVGGLNTEAFF.

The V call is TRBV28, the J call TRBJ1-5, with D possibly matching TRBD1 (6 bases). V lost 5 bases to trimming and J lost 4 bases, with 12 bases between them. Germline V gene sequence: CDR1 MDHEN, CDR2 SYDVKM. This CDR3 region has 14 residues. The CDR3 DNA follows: TGTGCCAGCAGTCAAGGACAGAAGAATCAGCCCCAGCATTTT. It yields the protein CASSQGQKNQPQHF.

CDR3 DNA sequence: TGCAGTGCCGAAAACAGGGCCTTGCAGTACTTC. Translated, it gives CSAENRALQYF. This rearrangement joins TRBV20-1 to TRBJ2-7; D may be TRBD1 (6 bases). Trimming left V 6 bases short and J 9 bases short, with 15 bases between. CDR1 is DFQATT, CDR2 SNEGSKA, per germline (reference sequence). The CDR3 spans 11 residues.

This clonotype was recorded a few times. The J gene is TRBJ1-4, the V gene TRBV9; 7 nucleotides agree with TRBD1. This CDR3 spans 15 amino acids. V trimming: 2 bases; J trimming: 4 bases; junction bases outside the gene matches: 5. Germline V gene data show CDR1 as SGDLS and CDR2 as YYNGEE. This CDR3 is CASSVTGTSNEKLFF. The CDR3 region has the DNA TGTGCCAGCAGCGTGACAGGGACTAGTAATGAAAAACTGTTTTTT.

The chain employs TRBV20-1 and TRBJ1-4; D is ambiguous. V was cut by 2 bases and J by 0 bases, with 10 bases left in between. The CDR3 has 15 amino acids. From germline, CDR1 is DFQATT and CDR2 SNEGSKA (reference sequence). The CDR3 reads CSARSSGATNEKLFF. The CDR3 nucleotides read TGCAGTGCTAGATCTTCCGGGGCAACTAATGAAAAACTGTTTTTT.

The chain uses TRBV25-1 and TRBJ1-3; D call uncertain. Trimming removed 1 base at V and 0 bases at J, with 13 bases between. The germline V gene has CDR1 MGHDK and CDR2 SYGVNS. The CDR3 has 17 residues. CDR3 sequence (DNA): TGTGCCAGCAGTGAATCTTCAGGCAGCCACTCTGGAAACACCATATATTTT. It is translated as CASSESSGSHSGNTIYF.

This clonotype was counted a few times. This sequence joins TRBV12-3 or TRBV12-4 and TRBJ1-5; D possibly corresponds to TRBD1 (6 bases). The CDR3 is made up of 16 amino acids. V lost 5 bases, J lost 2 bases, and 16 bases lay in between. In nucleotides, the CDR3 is TGTGCCAGCAGTCTAGGGGGGGAACCAGGCAATCAGCCCCAGCATTTT. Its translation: CASSLGGEPGNQPQHF.

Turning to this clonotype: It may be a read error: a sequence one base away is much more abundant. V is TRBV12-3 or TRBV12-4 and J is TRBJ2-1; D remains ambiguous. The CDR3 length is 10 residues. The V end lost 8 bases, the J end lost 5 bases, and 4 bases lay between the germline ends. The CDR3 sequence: CASGHNEQFF. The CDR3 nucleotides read TGTGCCAGCGGTCACAATGAGCAGTTCTTC.

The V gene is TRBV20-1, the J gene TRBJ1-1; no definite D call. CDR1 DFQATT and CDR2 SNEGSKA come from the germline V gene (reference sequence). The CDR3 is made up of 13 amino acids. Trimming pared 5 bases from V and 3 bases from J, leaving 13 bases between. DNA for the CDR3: TGCAGTGCTGGCGGAGTTTTCGACACTGAAGCTTTCTTT. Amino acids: CSAGGVFDTEAFF.

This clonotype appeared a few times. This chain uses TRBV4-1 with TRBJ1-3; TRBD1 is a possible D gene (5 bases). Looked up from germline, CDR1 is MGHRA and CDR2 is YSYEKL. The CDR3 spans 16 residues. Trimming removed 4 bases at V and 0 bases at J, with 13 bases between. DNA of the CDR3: TGCGCCAGCAGCCCAGCGACAGATTCCTCTGGAAACACCATATATTTT. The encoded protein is CASSPATDSSGNTIYF.

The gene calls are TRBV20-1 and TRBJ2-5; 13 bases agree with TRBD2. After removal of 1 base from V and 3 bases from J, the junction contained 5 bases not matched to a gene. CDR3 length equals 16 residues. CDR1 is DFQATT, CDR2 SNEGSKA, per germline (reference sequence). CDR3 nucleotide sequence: TGCAGTGCTAGAGGGACTAGCGGGAGTTTGGAAGAGACCCAGTACTTC. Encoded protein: CSARGTSGSLEETQYF.

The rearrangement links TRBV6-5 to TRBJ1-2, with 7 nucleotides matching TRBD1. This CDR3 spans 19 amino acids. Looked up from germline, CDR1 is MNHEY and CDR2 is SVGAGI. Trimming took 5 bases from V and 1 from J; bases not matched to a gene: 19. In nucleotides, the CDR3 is TGTGCCAGCAGTGGACTGGGACAGCTAGTACGGAAACTTAACTATGGCTACACCTTC. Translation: CASSGLGQLVRKLNYGYTF.

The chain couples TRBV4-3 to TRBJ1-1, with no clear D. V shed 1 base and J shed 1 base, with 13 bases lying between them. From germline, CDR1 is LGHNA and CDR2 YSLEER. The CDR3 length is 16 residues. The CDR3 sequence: CASSQVVGLGNTEAFF. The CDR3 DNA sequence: TGCGCCAGCAGCCAAGTTGTCGGGTTAGGGAACACTGAAGCTTTCTTT.

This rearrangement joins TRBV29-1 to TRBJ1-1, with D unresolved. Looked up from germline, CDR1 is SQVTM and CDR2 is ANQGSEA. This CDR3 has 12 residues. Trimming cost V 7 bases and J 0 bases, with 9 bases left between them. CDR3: CSASWVNTEAFF. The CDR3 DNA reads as TGCAGCGCTTCTTGGGTGAACACTGAAGCTTTCTTT.